The TCR beta chain under discussion was sequenced for a study of Ad26.COV2.S vaccination and SARS-CoV-2 variants. Study-level background: This donor came from the COV1001 trial of Ad26.COV2.S. Once or twice, 56 days apart, Ad26.COV2.S was delivered intramuscularly.

The treatment is: 19 received Ad26.COV2.S at low or high dose, single or two shots; about 5 received placebo; per-sample allocation not given. Sampling happened 63 days after the first vaccine or placebo injection. The individual, an adult aged 18-55 years, was a donor in Boston. Assay: immunoSEQ multiplex PCR; the TCRdb copy retains only in-frame clones and omits some. The table has about 400,000 clones, 89% seen once. J was trimmed by 4 bases and V by 3 bases; bases with no gene match: 3. The CDR3 is made up of 15 amino acids. Germline CDR1 is MNHEY and CDR2 is SMNVEV (reference sequence). The study, taken as a whole, reports: Total T cell responses were possibly underestimated by TCR breadth and depth analyses.

As for this clone: Antigen: not known.

This sequence joins TRBV27 and TRBJ2-7, with 13 bases identical to TRBD2. This clonotype was obtained from a person between 18 and 59 years old who received the Ad26.COV2.S COVID-19 vaccine or a placebo. Sample: peripheral blood, taken in a trial of Ad26.COV2.S vaccine versus placebo. The CDR3 reads CASSFGLAGEYEQYF. CDR3 nucleotide sequence: TGTGCCAGCAGTTTTGGACTAGCGGGAGAGTACGAGCAGTACTTC.